This is a list of T cell receptor beta chains from one sample in a study of blood T cell repertoires in COVID-19. Profiling relied on immunoSEQ multiplex PCR, and the TCRdb table lists in-frame clones only, not all of them. The repertoire holds over 150,000 clones, with 80% to 90% as singletons. Material: peripheral blood. The receptors originated from a woman aged 80 or over with acute or convalescent COVID-19. Both conserved end residues are part of each CDR3. Fields, in order: J gene, V gene, D gene, clone size, CDR3 protein, CDR3 DNA. D genes are given only for firm matches. Size tells how often a clone was seen (once, few, many) or the class of an expanded clone, and some rows leave it out.

>TRBJ1-1|TRBV10-3|TRBD1|few
CAISDRQGETEAFF
TGTGCCATCAGTGATCGACAGGGAGAAACTGAAGCTTTCTTT
>TRBJ2-3|TRBV11-3|TRBD2|few
CASSTGLAPDTQYF
TGTGCCAGCAGCACCGGACTAGCCCCAGATACGCAGTATTTT
>TRBJ1-1|TRBV6-4|.|.
CASSVTVNTEAFF
TGTGCCAGCAGTGTTACAGTGAACACTGAAGCTTTCTTT
>TRBJ2-3|TRBV5-1|TRBD1|.
CASSEGGAVMDTQYF
TGCGCCAGCAGCGAAGGGGGCGCAGTCATGGATACGCAGTATTTT
>TRBJ2-7|TRBV23-1|.|.
CASSKGTRGGYEQYF
TGCGCCAGCAGTAAAGGAACTAGGGGAGGTTACGAGCAGTACTTC
>TRBJ2-2|TRBV6-1|.|.
CASSEWWGGAGELFF
TGTGCCAGCAGTGAATGGTGGGGAGGTGCCGGGGAGCTGTTTTTT
>TRBJ2-1|TRBV29-1|.|.
CSVTLGLTFGEQFF
TGCAGCGTTACGTTGGGACTCACATTTGGGGAGCAGTTCTTC
>TRBJ1-1|TRBV3-1/TRBV3-2|TRBD1|.
CASSQRTGGYTEAFF
TGTGCCAGCAGCCAAAGGACAGGGGGATATACTGAAGCTTTCTTT
>TRBJ2-1|TRBV5-6|TRBD2|.
CASSRPGLARNEQFF
TGTGCCAGCAGCCGACCGGGACTAGCACGCAATGAGCAGTTCTTC
>TRBJ1-1|TRBV2|.|.
CASSDRSETTEAFF
TGTGCCAGCAGTGATCGGTCGGAGACCACTGAAGCTTTCTTT
>TRBJ2-1|TRBV6-2/TRBV6-3|TRBD2|.
CASSSSSGSRDEQFF
TGTGCCAGCAGTTCTTCTAGCGGATCTCGGGATGAGCAGTTCTTC
>TRBJ2-7|TRBV10-2|.|.
CASSTGSYEQYF
TGCGCCAGCAGTACAGGGAGCTACGAGCAGTACTTC
>TRBJ2-3|TRBV5-4|.|.
CAGSERTDTQYF
TGTGCCGGTAGCGAGAGAACAGATACGCAGTATTTT
>TRBJ1-3|TRBV6-5|.|.
CASTKDSSGNTIYF
TGTGCCAGTACGAAAGACAGCTCTGGAAACACCATATATTTT
>TRBJ1-2|TRBV5-1|.|.
CASSLAVTSGRGYTF
TGCGCCAGCAGCTTGGCCGTAACCAGCGGTAGGGGCTACACCTTC
>TRBJ1-1|TRBV27|.|.
CASSSNSQTGRTEAFF
TGTGCCAGCAGTTCAAACTCGCAAACAGGGCGCACTGAAGCTTTCTTT
>TRBJ2-7|TRBV5-5|TRBD2|.
CASSLWTSGDEQYF
TGTGCCAGCAGCCTATGGACTAGCGGGGACGAGCAGTACTTC
>TRBJ2-4|TRBV6-5|.|.
CASRREGGRENIQYF
TGTGCCAGCAGAAGGGAGGGGGGACGTGAAAACATTCAGTACTTC
>TRBJ1-6|TRBV5-5|.|once
CASSFLNSQNSPLHF
TGTGCCAGCAGCTTTTTGAACAGCCAGAATTCACCCCTCCACTTT
>TRBJ2-2|TRBV5-4|.|.
CAFNGGGPNTGELFF
TGTGCCTTCAATGGCGGGGGCCCGAACACCGGGGAGCTGTTTTTT
>TRBJ2-2|TRBV5-4|TRBD2|.
CASSLYGGSNTGELFF
TGTGCCAGCAGCTTGTACGGGGGGTCGAACACCGGGGAGCTGTTTTTT
>TRBJ2-2|TRBV18|.|.
CASSPLQGLNTGELFF
TGTGCCAGCTCACCATTACAGGGATTGAACACCGGGGAGCTGTTTTTT
>TRBJ2-5|TRBV19|.|.
CASSIQGAQETQYF
TGTGCCAGTAGTATACAGGGCGCCCAAGAGACCCAGTACTTC
>TRBJ2-7|TRBV14|TRBD2|.
CASSHRGLARSYEQYF
TGTGCCAGCAGCCATCGGGGACTAGCGAGATCCTACGAGCAGTACTTC
>TRBJ1-5|TRBV19|.|.
CASSIVRGPQHF
TGTGCCAGTAGTATAGTCAGGGGACCCCAGCATTTT
>TRBJ2-2|TRBV19|.|.
CASSSSAKTLSTGELFF
TGTGCCAGTAGTAGTTCCGCGAAGACTTTGAGCACCGGGGAGCTGTTTTTT
>TRBJ2-3|TRBV7-9|.|.
CASSLASGGVMGSTDTQYF
TGTGCCAGCAGCTTAGCGTCCGGGGGAGTGATGGGAAGCACAGATACGCAGTATTTT
>TRBJ2-1|TRBV28|.|.
CASSPYDEQFF
TGTGCCAGCAGTCCCTATGATGAGCAGTTCTTC
>TRBJ2-7|TRBV7-2|.|.
CASSLGNRRYYEQYF
TGTGCCAGCAGCTTAGGTAACAGGCGTTACTACGAGCAGTACTTC
>TRBJ2-7|TRBV3-1/TRBV3-2|.|.
CASSQMLGTYEQYF
TGTGCCAGCAGCCAAATGCTCGGGACCTACGAGCAGTACTTC
>TRBJ2-1|TRBV7-2|.|.
CASSLADLTGTQFF
TGTGCCAGCAGCTTAGCGGACCTGACCGGGACTCAGTTCTTC
>TRBJ2-5|TRBV28|TRBD2|.
CASSFRGDQETQYF
TGTGCCAGCAGTTTCCGGGGGGACCAAGAGACCCAGTACTTC
>TRBJ1-6|TRBV6-1|TRBD1|.
CASSEIQGANSPLHF
TGTGCCAGCAGTGAGATTCAGGGGGCTAATTCACCCCTCCACTTT
>TRBJ1-6|TRBV3-1/TRBV3-2|.|many
CASSQVRRDNSPLHF
TGTGCCAGCAGCCAAGTTCGACGGGATAATTCACCCCTCCACTTT
>TRBJ2-2|TRBV7-2|TRBD2|.
CASSSLAGGPDTGELFF
TGTGCCAGCAGTTCTCTAGCGGGGGGGCCTGACACCGGGGAGCTGTTTTTT
>TRBJ2-3|TRBV6-6|TRBD2|few
CASSLLGGLAGFSDTQYF
TGTGCCAGCAGTCTACTGGGGGGACTAGCGGGATTTTCAGATACGCAGTATTTT
>TRBJ1-5|TRBV3-1/TRBV3-2|.|few
CASSRDAGNQPQHF
TGTGCCAGCAGTCGCGATGCGGGCAATCAGCCCCAGCATTTT
>TRBJ1-1|TRBV9|TRBD1|.
CASSVTGRTEAFF
TGTGCCAGCAGCGTGACAGGGCGAACTGAAGCTTTCTTT
>TRBJ2-3|TRBV11-2|TRBD2|.
CASSLGTSGTDTQYF
TGTGCCAGCAGCTTAGGGACTAGCGGCACAGATACGCAGTATTTT
>TRBJ1-6|TRBV15|TRBD1|.
CATSSDRGNSPLHF
TGTGCCACCAGCTCGGACAGGGGGAATTCACCCCTCCACTTT
>TRBJ2-7|TRBV3-1/TRBV3-2|.|.
CASSQDSPYEQYF
TGTGCCAGCAGCCAGGACAGCCCCTACGAGCAGTACTTC
>TRBJ1-4|TRBV19|TRBD1|.
CASRGTGRPIVDEKLFF
TGTGCCAGTAGGGGGACAGGGCGCCCGATTGTTGATGAAAAACTGTTTTTT
>TRBJ2-5|TRBV18|.|.
CASSPLRGTAQETQYF
TGTGCCAGCTCACCTTTACGCGGGACAGCGCAAGAGACCCAGTACTTC